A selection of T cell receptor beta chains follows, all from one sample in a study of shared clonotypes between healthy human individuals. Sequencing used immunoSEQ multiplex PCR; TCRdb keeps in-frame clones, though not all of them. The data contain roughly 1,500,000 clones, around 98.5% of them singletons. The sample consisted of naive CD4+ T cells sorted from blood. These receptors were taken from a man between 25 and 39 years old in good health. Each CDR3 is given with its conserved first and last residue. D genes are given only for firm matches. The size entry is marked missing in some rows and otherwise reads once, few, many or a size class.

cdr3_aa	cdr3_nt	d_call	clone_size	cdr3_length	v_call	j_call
CASSVGTSGTSEQYF	TGTGCCAGCAGCGTAGGGACTAGCGGGACGAGCGAGCAGTACTTC	TRBD2	-	15	TRBV9	TRBJ2-7
CASSLGGSRPGEQYF	TGTGCCAGCAGCTTAGGAGGGTCCAGGCCGGGGGAGCAGTACTTC	-	-	15	TRBV11-2	TRBJ2-7
CASSLKFRRQGATLCHEQYF	TGCGCCAGCAGCTTGAAATTCAGGAGACAGGGGGCGACTCTCTGTCACGAGCAGTACTTC	TRBD1	-	20	TRBV5-1	TRBJ2-7
CASSHPRRASGSEQYF	TGCGCCAGCAGCCATCCGAGACGGGCTAGCGGGAGTGAGCAGTACTTC	TRBD2	-	16	TRBV5-1	TRBJ2-7
CASSYDSYTDTQYF	TGTGCCAGCAGTTATGACTCTTACACAGATACGCAGTATTTT	-	-	14	TRBV28	TRBJ2-3
CASTKGRTAHNEQFF	TGTGCCAGCACTAAAGGGCGGACGGCTCACAATGAGCAGTTCTTC	-	-	15	TRBV21-1	TRBJ2-1
CASSQGLAEIYEQYF	TGTGCCAGCAGCCAGGGACTAGCGGAGATCTACGAGCAGTACTTC	TRBD2	-	15	TRBV14	TRBJ2-7
CASSGKGADTQYF	TGTGCCAGCAGCGGTAAGGGGGCAGATACGCAGTATTTT	-	once	13	TRBV9	TRBJ2-3
CATSPRRGETQYF	TGTGCCACCAGTCCGCGGAGAGGGGAGACCCAGTACTTC	-	-	13	TRBV15	TRBJ2-5
CASTPAGGTYNEQFF	TGTGCCAGCACCCCCGCGGGAGGCACCTACAATGAGCAGTTCTTC	-	-	15	TRBV21-1	TRBJ2-1
CASSTPRIDRGRTDTQYF	TGCGCCAGCAGCACGCCACGGATAGACAGGGGGCGTACAGATACGCAGTATTTT	TRBD1	-	18	TRBV5-1	TRBJ2-3
CASRYNEKLFF	TGCGCCAGCAGGTATAATGAAAAACTGTTTTTT	-	-	11	TRBV4-3	TRBJ1-4
CASSLTSLASGELFF	TGCGCCAGCAGCTTGACGTCTCTAGCTTCCGGGGAGCTGTTTTTT	-	once	15	TRBV5-1	TRBJ2-2
CASIMTGSGRNEQFF	TGTGCCAGCATTATGACCGGATCGGGGAGGAATGAGCAGTTCTTC	-	-	15	TRBV28	TRBJ2-1
CASSLGQKEETQYF	TGTGCCAGCAGCTTAGGGCAGAAGGAAGAGACCCAGTACTTC	-	once	14	TRBV7-9	TRBJ2-5
CASSQGVYNEQFF	TGTGCCAGCAGCCAGGGCGTCTACAATGAGCAGTTCTTC	-	-	13	TRBV14	TRBJ2-1
CASTQRTGGENTEAFF	TGTGCCAGTACCCAAAGGACAGGGGGCGAGAACACTGAAGCTTTCTTT	TRBD1	-	16	TRBV19	TRBJ1-1
CASSLGDRNSYEQYF	TGTGCCAGCAGCTTAGGGGACAGGAACTCCTACGAGCAGTACTTC	TRBD1	-	15	TRBV7-2	TRBJ2-7
CASSFSGISTDTQYF	TGCGCCAGCAGCTTCAGCGGTATTAGCACAGATACGCAGTATTTT	-	-	15	TRBV5-1	TRBJ2-3
CARSPGQPGGYEQYF	TGTGCCAGAAGCCCAGGACAGCCCGGGGGCTACGAGCAGTACTTC	-	-	15	TRBV5-3	TRBJ2-7
CASSLHSRGVRTEAFF	TGTGCCAGCAGCTTACACAGTCGGGGGGTAAGGACTGAAGCTTTCTTT	-	-	16	TRBV7-9	TRBJ1-1
CASSRGLAGSQETQYF	TGCGCCAGCAGCCGAGGACTAGCGGGCTCCCAAGAGACCCAGTACTTC	TRBD2	-	16	TRBV5-1	TRBJ2-5
CASSRQGQAYEQYF	TGCGCCAGCAGCCGGCAAGGACAGGCCTACGAGCAGTACTTC	TRBD1	-	14	TRBV4-1	TRBJ2-7
CASSHRPGLAGGLSSYEQYF	TGTGCCAGCAGCCACCGCCCGGGACTAGCGGGAGGACTAAGCTCCTACGAGCAGTACTTC	TRBD2	-	20	TRBV5-4	TRBJ2-7
CASSFVGDNEQFF	TGTGCCAGCAGCTTTGTCGGAGACAATGAGCAGTTCTTC	-	once	13	TRBV7-9	TRBJ2-1
CASSPVNTGELFF	TGTGCCAGCAGCCCAGTGAACACCGGGGAGCTGTTTTTT	-	-	13	TRBV2	TRBJ2-2
CASSPEGVYLNEQFF	TGCGCCAGCAGCCCGGAAGGCGTCTACCTCAATGAGCAGTTCTTC	-	-	15	TRBV5-1	TRBJ2-1
CATSRVGVGYEQYF	TGTGCCACCAGCAGAGTAGGGGTGGGCTACGAGCAGTACTTC	-	-	14	TRBV15	TRBJ2-7
CASSSGLAETQYF	TGCGCCAGCAGCTCGGGACTAGCGGAGACCCAGTACTTC	TRBD2	few	13	TRBV5-1	TRBJ2-5
CASSLRRHSGNTIYF	TGTGCCAGCAGCTTACGGAGACACTCTGGAAACACCATATATTTT	-	-	15	TRBV7-2	TRBJ1-3
CASSLGQDTEAFF	TGTGCCAGCAGCTTGGGCCAGGACACTGAAGCTTTCTTT	-	-	13	TRBV5-4	TRBJ1-1
CASGLAVTGETQYF	TGTGCCAGCGGACTAGCGGTGACGGGGGAGACCCAGTACTTC	TRBD2	-	14	TRBV25-1	TRBJ2-5
CASRASGSGPYEQYF	TGTGCCAGCAGGGCTAGCGGGAGCGGGCCCTACGAGCAGTACTTC	TRBD2	-	15	TRBV7-9	TRBJ2-7
CASRLQGAEETQYF	TGTGCCAGCAGACTACAGGGGGCGGAGGAGACCCAGTACTTC	TRBD1	-	14	TRBV28	TRBJ2-5
CASSLRTENTEAFF	TGTGCCAGCAGCCTACGGACAGAGAACACTGAAGCTTTCTTT	-	-	14	TRBV7-8	TRBJ1-1
CATSRDPNTEAFF	TGTGCCACCAGCAGAGATCCCAACACTGAAGCTTTCTTT	-	-	13	TRBV15	TRBJ1-1
CAITFSENTEAFF	TGTGCCATCACTTTTTCAGAGAACACTGAAGCTTTCTTT	-	-	13	TRBV10-3	TRBJ1-1
CSVQTGGPGELFF	TGCAGCGTTCAAACAGGGGGACCCGGGGAGCTGTTTTTT	TRBD1	-	13	TRBV29-1	TRBJ2-2
CASSGYRASGQDTQYF	TGTGCCAGCAGCGGTTACAGGGCCTCGGGGCAAGATACGCAGTATTTT	-	-	16	TRBV9	TRBJ2-3
CASSSRGPPYEQYF	TGTGCCAGCAGCTCTCGCGGGCCCCCCTACGAGCAGTACTTC	-	-	14	TRBV5-4	TRBJ2-7
CASSERGGVTFF	TGCGCCAGCAGCGAACGGGGCGGGGTAACGTTCTTC	-	-	12	TRBV5-1	TRBJ2-7
CASSLSGTNTGELFF	TGTGCCAGCAGTTTATCCGGGACGAACACCGGGGAGCTGTTTTTT	-	-	15	TRBV27	TRBJ2-2
CASSPRQGTFNIQYF	TGTGCCAGCAGCCCAAGACAGGGGACTTTCAACATTCAGTACTTC	TRBD1	-	15	TRBV5-4	TRBJ2-4